Following are 21 T cell receptor beta chains from one sample sequenced in a study of long-term antiretroviral therapy in people with HIV. An immunoSEQ assay, version v3.0, was performed at survey level. Method: immunoSEQ multiplex PCR; TCRdb's copy keeps in-frame clones and lacks some. The sample holds roughly 18,000 clones, about nine tenths seen once. This sample comprised unsorted PBMCs, obtained 3 years after starting antiretroviral therapy. The receptor set was obtained from a middle-aged man with HIV.

V usage is TRBV11-2 and J usage is TRBJ1-6; D ambiguous. Per the germline V gene, CDR1 is SGHAT and CDR2 is FQNNGV. This CDR3 is built from 16 residues. V lost 4 bases to trimming and J lost 3 bases, with 13 bases between them. CDR3 DNA sequence: TGTGCCAGCAGCTCAAGGACGGGTTACTATAATTCACCCCTCCACTTT. Amino acids: CASSSRTGYYNSPLHF.

The chain has TRBV5-1 and TRBJ2-1, with D tentatively TRBD1 (6 bases). The CDR3 covers 14 residues. The germline V gene encodes CDR1 SGHRS and CDR2 YFSETQ. V was pared by 4 bases and J by 4 bases, with 12 bases between. The CDR3 DNA reads TGCGCCAGCAGCAAGGGGGAATCGTACAATGAGCAGTTCTTC. This codes for CASSKGESYNEQFF.

The chain uses TRBV6-1 and TRBJ1-1, with D uncertain. Germline-derived CDR1 and CDR2 are MNHNS and SASEGT. Trimming stripped 4 bases from V and 5 bases from J, with 11 bases between. The CDR3 contains 13 residues. In nucleotides, the CDR3 is TGTGCCAGCAGTGTAGACCCGTGGACTGAAGCTTTCTTT. Its protein product is CASSVDPWTEAFF.

The chain recombines TRBV9 with TRBJ2-7, with D possibly matching TRBD2 (6 bases). This CDR3 has 12 residues. V was cut by 7 bases and J by 5 bases, with 13 bases left in between. CDR1 is SGDLS and CDR2 is YYNGEE in the germline V gene. CDR3 nucleotide sequence: TGTGCCAGCCGGGACTCCTTTAACGAGCAGTACTTC. This encodes CASRDSFNEQYF.

The CDR3 sequence is CASSQDFTVEAFF. In DNA, the CDR3 is TGCGCCAGCAGCCAAGACTTTACGGTTGAAGCTTTCTTT. V is TRBV4-3 and J is TRBJ1-1, with no clear D. The CDR3 sequence is 13 residues long. Germline assignment: CDR1 LGHNA and CDR2 YSLEER. Trimming cost V 0 bases and J 7 bases, with 9 bases left between them.

The chain carries TRBV5-1 and TRBJ2-7; D is perhaps TRBD1 or TRBD2 (5 bases each). V lost 4 bases, J lost 2 bases, and 10 bases lay in between. The germline V gene encodes CDR1 SGHRS and CDR2 YFSETQ. This CDR3 is 13 amino acids long. The CDR3 DNA follows: TGCGCCAGCAGCCTCAGGGACCCCTACGAGCAGTACTTC. Residues: CASSLRDPYEQYF.

The chain employs TRBV6-5 and TRBJ2-7; 7 nucleotides match TRBD1. Germline V gene lookup returns CDR1 MNHEY and CDR2 SVGAGI. The V gene end was trimmed by 5 bases and the J gene end by 0 bases; junction bases not matched to a gene: 4. The CDR3 length is 14 residues. CDR3 amino acids: CASSLRDSSYEQYF. In DNA form, the CDR3 reads TGTGCCAGCAGTCTCCGGGACAGCTCCTACGAGCAGTACTTC.

DNA of the CDR3: TGTGCCAGCTCACCACCGAGGGGGCCGTCGTCCTACAATGAGCAGTTCTTC. Its protein is CASSPPRGPSSYNEQFF. This rearrangement joins TRBV18 to TRBJ2-1; 7 nucleotides agree with TRBD1. This CDR3 spans 17 amino acids. Looked up from germline, CDR1 is KGHSH and CDR2 is LQKENI. V dropped 0 bases and J dropped 1; count of bases not matched to a gene: 6.

On this clone itself: A junction boundary mismatches the germline segment, possibly from a read error. V gene TRBV7-6 combines with J gene TRBJ2-2, with D hard to call. The CDR3 length is 13 residues. CDR1 and CDR2 from the germline V gene are SGHVS and FNYEAQ. CDR3 amino acids: CANSFRVSGELFF. In DNA form, the CDR3 reads TGTGCCAACAGCTTCCGTGTTTCCGGGGAGCTGTTTTTT. Looking up the rest from reference TRBV7-6 and TRBJ2-2 gives the full variable domain: GAGVSQSPRYKVTKRGQDVALRCDPISGHVSLYWYRQALGQGPEFLTYFNYEAQQDKSGLPNDRFSAERPEGSISTLTIQRTEQRDSAMYRCANSFRVSGELFFGEGSRLTVL.

The chain uses TRBV27 and TRBJ2-4; D is ambiguous. The CDR3 spans 15 residues. CDR1 and CDR2 from the germline V gene are MNHEY and SMNVEV (reference sequence). V lost 2 bases and J 6 bases, leaving 14 bases between the germline ends. CDR3 region: CASSLGPRVGNIQYF. CDR3 sequence (DNA): TGTGCCAGCAGTTTAGGGCCTCGGGTCGGAAACATTCAGTACTTC.

The chain couples TRBV5-1 to TRBJ2-7; D is perhaps TRBD1 or TRBD2 (5 bases each). The CDR3 runs 13 residues. The germline gives CDR1 SGHRS, CDR2 YFSETQ. V gave up 4 bases and J gave up 3 bases, with 11 bases separating them. In DNA, the CDR3 is TGCGCCAGCAGCGGGGGACGGTTCTACGAGCAGTACTTC. Translating it yields CASSGGRFYEQYF.

This clone turned up a few times. The rearrangement uses TRBV28 and TRBJ2-7; 9 positions match TRBD1. V shed 4 bases, J shed 6 bases, and the junction held 4 bases outside the gene matches. The CDR3 sequence is 13 residues long. In germline, CDR1 is MDHEN, CDR2 SYDVKM. The CDR3 protein is CASSSGTGSEQYF. CDR3 nucleotide sequence: TGTGCCAGCAGTTCTGGGACAGGGAGCGAGCAGTACTTC.

The rearrangement links TRBV6-6 to TRBJ1-6; unclear D gene. CDR3 size: 16 residues. V gave up 0 bases and J gave up 6 bases, with 12 bases separating them. Germline values: CDR1 MNHNY, CDR2 SVGAGI (reference sequence). The CDR3 spells CASSYSLRTANSPLHF. The DNA for the CDR3 is TGTGCCAGCAGTTACTCGTTGCGGACGGCTAATTCACCCCTCCACTTT.

J is TRBJ2-1 and V is TRBV6-1, with D unclear. Germline V CDR1 and CDR2: MNHNS, SASEGT. The CDR3 has 12 amino acids. Trimming pared 3 bases from V and 4 bases from J, leaving 4 bases between. CDR3: CASSDGYNEQFF. The CDR3 DNA sequence: TGTGCCAGCAGTGACGGATACAATGAGCAGTTCTTC.

J is TRBJ1-2 and V is TRBV9; no clear D. V lost 0 bases and J 4 bases, leaving 10 bases between the germline ends. CDR3 length: 14 residues. The germline V gene has CDR1 SGDLS and CDR2 YYNGEE. The DNA for the CDR3 is TGTGCCAGCAGCGTAGATCCCAGGCCCTATGGCTACACCTTC. Amino acid sequence: CASSVDPRPYGYTF.

V is TRBV19 and J is TRBJ2-2, with 10 bases identical to TRBD1. Unmatched junction bases numbered 4, after V lost 5 bases and J lost 4 bases. The CDR3 is 15 residues long. Germline CDR1 reads LNHDA; CDR2 reads SQIVND (reference sequence). In DNA, the CDR3 is TGTGCCAGTAGTCTTGGACAGGGGGTCACCGGGGAGCTGTTTTTT. Translation gives CASSLGQGVTGELFF.

The chain recombines TRBV6-6 with TRBJ2-7, with 8 bases lining up with TRBD2. Looked up from germline, CDR1 is MNHNY and CDR2 is SVGAGI (reference sequence). The V gene end was trimmed by 4 bases and the J gene end by 5 bases; junction bases not matched to a gene: 10. The length of the CDR3 is 15 residues. The CDR3 DNA reads as TGTGCCAGCAGTTGGAAACGGGGGGGCCAAGACGAGCAGTACTTC. Its protein product is CASSWKRGGQDEQYF.

This chain links TRBV11-2 with TRBJ1-2; D remains unclear. Per the germline V gene, CDR1 is SGHAT and CDR2 is FQNNGV. Trimming cost V 2 bases and J 4 bases, with 14 bases left between them. The CDR3 is 15 residues long. CDR3 loop: CASSLIPGRSYGYTF. CDR3 in DNA: TGTGCCAGCAGCTTAATCCCGGGGAGGTCCTATGGCTACACCTTC.

The chain couples TRBV11-1 to TRBJ2-3, with D perhaps TRBD1 or TRBD2 (6 bases each). Germline values: CDR1 SGHAT, CDR2 FQDESV (reference sequence). Trimming removed 7 bases from V and 5 bases from J, with 16 bases in between. CDR3 length: 14 amino acids. The CDR3 DNA follows: TGTGCCAGCACCTCGAGGGGGGAAGGAGATACGCAGTATTTT. This encodes CASTSRGEGDTQYF.

This chain links TRBV10-3 with TRBJ2-3; 8 bases line up with TRBD2. Germline V CDR1 and CDR2: ENHRY, SYGVKD. The length of the CDR3 is 14 residues. The V segment lost 0 bases and the J segment 4 bases; nucleotides outside the gene matches: 0. The CDR3 sequence is CAISESTSADTQYF. DNA for the CDR3: TGTGCCATCAGTGAGTCGACTAGCGCAGATACGCAGTATTTT.

The V and J genes are TRBV10-2 and TRBJ2-4; 8 bases align to TRBD1. V lost 6 bases and J lost 0; bases outside the gene matches: 7. The length of the CDR3 is 16 residues. The germline CDR1 and CDR2 sequences are WSHSY and SAAADI. CDR3 coding DNA: TGCGCCAGCAGCGCTGGGACAGGTCTAGCCAAAAACATTCAGTACTTC. Translating gives CASSAGTGLAKNIQYF.